These 20 T cell receptor beta chains originate from one sample sequenced in a study of OX40 agonist ivuxolimab in advanced cancers. The method was immunoSEQ multiplex PCR; TCRdb's version includes in-frame clones alone and lacks a portion of them. The sample lists about 55,000 clones, about 90% seen once, with roughly 6.9% in the top ten. Specimen: CD4+ or CD8+ T cells sorted from blood, collected in a trial of the OX40 agonist ivuxolimab. These receptors were taken from an adult with an advanced solid tumor such as melanoma, head and neck, liver or kidney cancer.

This chain joins TRBV19 and TRBJ2-1, with D possibly TRBD2 on 5 matching bases. This CDR3 has 14 residues. Between the trimmed V and J ends, which lost 3 bases and 5 bases, there was a span of 11 bases. Germline CDR1 is LNHDA and CDR2 is SQIVND (reference sequence). The CDR3 DNA reads TGTGCCAGTAGTATTTCGGGAACGGACAATGAGCAGTTCTTC. The encoded protein is CASSISGTDNEQFF.

This chain connects TRBV12-5 to TRBJ2-7; a possible D gene is TRBD2 (6 bases). Trimming took off 4 bases at V and 4 bases at J, with 14 bases between the two ends. Germline assignment: CDR1 LGHNT and CDR2 FRNRAP. The CDR3 covers 14 residues. The CDR3 coding sequence is TGTGCTAGTGGTTCAGGGACTCCTTCGTACGAGCAGTACTTC. Protein sequence: CASGSGTPSYEQYF.

This chain uses TRBV1 with TRBJ2-1; the table assigns TRBD2, which was not confirmed against the DNA. TRBV1 is noted as a pseudogene. The CDR3 consists of 16 residues. Here the CDR3 DNA reads TGCACCAGCAGCCAACGGACTAGCGGGAGTAACAATGAGCAGTTCTTC. Its protein is CTSSQRTSGSNNEQFF.

CDR3 residues: CASSLDIATNEKLFF. The CDR3 DNA is TGTGCCAGCAGCTTAGACATTGCAACTAATGAAAAACTGTTTTTT. The chain carries TRBV5-8 and TRBJ1-4; D gene unclear. Germline CDR1 reads SGHTS; CDR2 reads YDEGEE. This CDR3 is built from 15 residues. The germline V and J ends were trimmed by 2 bases and 0 bases, with 8 bases remaining between them.

This clone is a singleton in its sample. The chain has TRBV5-1 and TRBJ2-5, with a weak D call TRBD1 (6 bases). CDR1 is SGHRS and CDR2 is YFSETQ in the germline V gene. This CDR3 region has 16 residues. Trimming cost V 6 bases and J 5 bases, with 23 bases left between them. The DNA for the CDR3 is TGCGCCAGCACCGAGGCAGGGCAGGGGAGAGCGGAGACCCAGTACTTC. Translating it yields CASTEAGQGRAETQYF.

V usage is TRBV20-1 and J usage is TRBJ2-3; D is unclear. The CDR3 sequence is 11 residues long. Trimming stripped 4 bases from V and 5 bases from J, with 7 bases between. The germline V gene has CDR1 DFQATT and CDR2 SNEGSKA (reference sequence). As DNA, the CDR3 is TGCAGTGCTAAGCTGGGAGATACGCAGTATTTT. Protein product: CSAKLGDTQYF.

This sequence joins TRBV19 and TRBJ1-1; TRBD1 agrees at 8 bases. The CDR3 length is 14 residues. Trimming at V came to 1 base and at J to 7 bases, leaving 5 bases not matched to a gene. In germline, CDR1 is LNHDA, CDR2 SQIVND (reference sequence). CDR3 region: CASSIGPGTGEAFF. CDR3 coding DNA: TGTGCCAGTAGTATAGGCCCCGGGACAGGTGAAGCTTTCTTT. The variable domain in full, completed from reference TRBV19 and TRBJ1-1, reads DGGITQSPKYLFRKEGQNVTLSCEQNLNHDAMYWYRQDPGQGLRLIYYSQIVNDFQKGDIAEGYSVSREKKESFPLTVTSAQKNPTAFYLCASSIGPGTGEAFFGQGTRLTVV.

The rearrangement joins TRBV7-9 to TRBJ2-1; 7 bases agree with TRBD2. Trimming took 6 bases from V and 9 from J; bases not matched to a gene: 14. Germline V gene sequence: CDR1 SEHNR, CDR2 FQNEAQ (reference sequence). The CDR3 consists of 15 residues. Here the CDR3 reads CASSSPGLPSGEQFF. The CDR3 nucleotides are TGTGCCAGCAGTAGCCCGGGACTACCCTCCGGTGAGCAGTTCTTC.

The table lists this clone with a count of one. The chain has TRBV9 and TRBJ2-6, with 7 bases that match TRBD1. Germline loops: CDR1 SGDLS, CDR2 YYNGEE. The CDR3 runs to 16 residues. V was clipped by 2 bases and J by 0 bases; unmatched bases: 2. The CDR3: CASSVRDSSGANVLTF. CDR3 nucleotide sequence: TGTGCCAGCAGCGTTCGGGACAGCTCTGGGGCCAACGTCCTGACTTTC.

This rearrangement joins TRBV6-6 to TRBJ2-5; TRBD2 aligns across 10 bases. The CDR3 is made up of 12 amino acids. CDR1 is MNHNY, CDR2 SVGAGI, per germline (reference sequence). The J segment lost 5 bases and the V segment lost 6 bases, leaving 0 bases of the junction unmatched. The CDR3 nucleotides are TGTGCCAGCAGGACTAGCGGGGAGACCCAGTACTTC. Protein: CASRTSGETQYF.

This clone was seen only once. J is TRBJ2-1 and V is TRBV5-5; 9 bases line up with TRBD2. Germline lookup yields CDR1 SGHKS and CDR2 YYEKEE (reference sequence). The J segment lost 0 bases and the V segment lost 2 bases, leaving 15 bases of the junction unmatched. The CDR3 runs to 20 residues. This CDR3 is CASSFSLLTSGPSSYNEQFF. The CDR3 DNA follows: TGTGCCAGCAGCTTCTCTCTATTGACTAGCGGCCCTAGCTCCTACAATGAGCAGTTCTTC.

This chain uses TRBV28 with TRBJ2-1; D might be TRBD2 (7 bases). V was cut by 4 bases and J by 2 bases, with 18 bases left in between. CDR3 length equals 17 residues. Germline V lookup: CDR1 MDHEN, CDR2 SYDVKM. CDR3 amino acids: CASSSPLWEGAYNEQFF. CDR3 coding DNA: TGTGCCAGCAGTTCCCCTTTATGGGAGGGGGCCTACAATGAGCAGTTCTTC.

DNA for the CDR3: TGTGCCAGCAGTCGCGGGTCCTGGGAAGAGCAGTACTTC. This translates into CASSRGSWEEQYF. The rearrangement uses TRBV6-5 and TRBJ2-7, with D possibly TRBD2 on 5 matching bases. Germline CDR1 is MNHEY and CDR2 is SVGAGI. The CDR3 is 13 amino acids. V was shortened by 5 bases and J by 7 bases, with 15 bases between the two germline ends.

This clone was picked up a small number of times. DNA of the CDR3: TGTGCCAGCTCACCGGGGGCGACAGGGGTGGAGACCCAGTACTTC. It encodes CASSPGATGVETQYF. The gene calls are TRBV18 and TRBJ2-5; TRBD1 agrees at 8 bases. Trimming at V came to 3 bases and at J to 5 bases, leaving 8 bases not matched to a gene. This CDR3 region has 15 residues. Germline V lookup: CDR1 KGHSH, CDR2 LQKENI.

Only one count was recorded for this clone. The V gene is TRBV18, the J gene TRBJ2-2; the D gene is possibly TRBD2 (6 bases). There are 13 residues in the CDR3. Per the germline V gene, CDR1 is KGHSH and CDR2 is LQKENI. V lost 1 base and J lost 7, with 7 bases in between. The DNA for the CDR3 is TGTGCCAGCTCACCACGGGAGGTCGGGGAGCTGTTTTTT. Translated, it gives CASSPREVGELFF.

This chain joins TRBV11-2 and TRBJ2-2; the match to TRBD2 covers 7 bases. The junction had 7 bases not matched to a gene; V was cut back by 3 bases and J by 6 bases. The CDR3 length is 15 residues. Per germline, CDR1 SGHAT and CDR2 FQNNGV. Written as DNA, the CDR3 is TGTGCCAGCAGCTTGATGGCGGGAGAGGCCGGGGAGCTGTTTTTT. Protein sequence: CASSLMAGEAGELFF.

V usage is TRBV19 and J usage is TRBJ2-1, with a tentative D call TRBD2 (5 bases). This CDR3 has 18 amino acids. Deletions cut 4 bases from V and 2 bases from J, with 21 bases between. Germline V gene lookup returns CDR1 LNHDA and CDR2 SQIVND (reference sequence). The CDR3, as DNA: TGTGCCAGTAGTACAGACCCGGACTTCTCGGATGCCTACAATGAGCAGTTCTTC. The encoded protein is CASSTDPDFSDAYNEQFF. The complete variable domain, with remaining parts taken from reference TRBV19 and TRBJ2-1, reads DGGITQSPKYLFRKEGQNVTLSCEQNLNHDAMYWYRQDPGQGLRLIYYSQIVNDFQKGDIAEGYSVSREKKESFPLTVTSAQKNPTAFYLCASSTDPDFSDAYNEQFFGPGTRLTVL.

This clone was detected only once. The chain has TRBV6-5 and TRBJ2-7; 7 bases match TRBD1. The J segment lost 7 bases and the V segment lost 6 bases, leaving 6 bases of the junction unmatched. CDR1 MNHEY and CDR2 SVGAGI come from the germline V gene. The CDR3 has 12 residues. As DNA, the CDR3 is TGTGCCAGCAGCGCGACAGGGCGAGAGCAGTACTTC. Translating it yields CASSATGREQYF.

J is TRBJ1-3 and V is TRBV2; D is perhaps TRBD1 (5 bases). This CDR3 has 15 residues. V was trimmed by 6 bases and J by 1 base, leaving 13 bases between them. The V gene's germline CDR1 is SNHLY and CDR2 FYNNEI. The chain's CDR3 is CASRAQGSSGNTIYF. The CDR3 DNA is TGTGCCAGCAGGGCGCAGGGTTCGTCTGGAAACACCATATATTTT.

The chain is built from TRBV11-3 and TRBJ2-3; D gene ambiguous. CDR3 length: 13 amino acids. Germline lookup yields CDR1 SGHNT and CDR2 YENEEA. Trimming removed 0 bases from V and 6 bases from J, with 7 bases in between. CDR3 DNA: TGTGCCAGCAGCTTAGATCCTGGGGATACGCAGTATTTT. Translating it yields CASSLDPGDTQYF.